This section outlines one T cell receptor beta chain sequence together with its context. Its matching antigen is unknown. The study reverse transcribed the entire isolated RNA, so it sequenced expressed TCRB transcripts. Assay: immunoSEQ multiplex PCR; the TCRdb copy retains only in-frame clones and omits some. The sample has some 170,000 clones; around 63% are singletons. This sample is drawn from a study of beta chain features in type 1 diabetes. Findings and caveats of the study: Shortening of TCRB CDR3s, moderate but significant, appeared in all four CD4+ subsets of Type 1 diabetes patients.

The V and J ends lost 2 bases and 5 bases respectively, with 21 bases between them. Germline V gene sequence: CDR1 MNHEY, CDR2 SMNVEV (reference sequence). CDR3 length equals 17 residues. This chain joins TRBV27 and TRBJ2-5; D perhaps matches TRBD1 (5 bases). The source material was naive CD4+ T cells from blood. The TCR comes from a man aged 30 to 39 with type 1 diabetes. CDR3 sequence reads: CASSLRGRELPGETQYF. The CDR3 region has the DNA TGTGCCAGCAGTTTAAGGGGCAGGGAACTCCCTGGGGAGACCCAGTACTTC.